These 9 T cell receptor beta chains were all obtained from the same sample, sequenced in a study of blood T cell repertoires in COVID-19. Method: immunoSEQ multiplex PCR; TCRdb's copy keeps in-frame clones and lacks some. This table has about 40,000 clones, about 86% appearing once. The sequencing input was peripheral blood. These receptor sequences come from a man over 45 in a cohort sampled during active COVID-19.

The chain combines TRBV5-1 with TRBJ2-7; 9 positions agree with TRBD1. CDR1 is SGHRS and CDR2 is YFSETQ in the germline V gene. Trimming took 3 bases from V and 3 from J; bases not matched to a gene: 7. The CDR3 consists of 15 residues. Here the CDR3 reads CASSSWDRDYYEQYF. In DNA, the CDR3 is TGCGCCAGCAGCTCGTGGGACAGGGATTACTACGAGCAGTACTTC. Complete variable domain (other parts from reference TRBV5-1 and TRBJ2-7): KAGVTQTPRYLIKTRGQQVTLSCSPISGHRSVSWYQQTPGQGLQFLFEYFSETQRNKGNFPGRFSGRQFSNSRSEMNVSTLELGDSALYLCASSSWDRDYYEQYFGPGTRLTVT.

The V gene is TRBV9, the J gene TRBJ2-7; TRBD1 might be the D (6 bases). Germline loops: CDR1 SGDLS, CDR2 YYNGEE. V shed 4 bases and J shed 6 bases, with 17 bases lying between them. The CDR3 covers 14 residues. The CDR3 DNA reads as TGTGCCAGCAGCCCGCCCGACAGGCCCCTCGAGCAGTACTTC. Translated: CASSPPDRPLEQYF.

The chain joins TRBV6-5 to TRBJ2-3, with D possibly matching TRBD2 (6 bases). This CDR3 has 14 amino acids. Germline CDR1 MNHEY, CDR2 SVGAGI. The V gene lost 2 bases and the J gene lost 3 bases, with 9 bases spanning the gap. DNA for the CDR3: TGTGCCAGCAGTTACGGGGCGGGAACAGATACGCAGTATTTT. Translation gives CASSYGAGTDTQYF.

The chain has TRBV6-2 or TRBV6-3 and TRBJ1-1; no definite D call. CDR3 length equals 15 residues. V was clipped by 1 base and J by 4 bases, with 13 bases between them. Germline CDR1 reads MNHEY; CDR2 reads SVGEGT. CDR3 in amino acids: CASSYFSWPGTEAFF. The CDR3, as DNA: TGTGCCAGCAGTTACTTTAGCTGGCCGGGCACTGAAGCTTTCTTT.

With respect to this clone: The sample holds other DNA sequences that translate to the same CDR3. The chain uses TRBV4-3 and TRBJ2-7; 11 nucleotides agree with TRBD2. This CDR3 comprises 15 residues. V trimming: 2 bases; J trimming: 2 bases; junction bases outside the gene matches: 2. Germline V lookup: CDR1 LGHNA, CDR2 YSLEER. In nucleotides, the CDR3 is TGCGCCAGCAGCCAAAGACTAGCGGGGCCCTACGAGCAGTACTTC. Its protein is CASSQRLAGPYEQYF.

The chain uses TRBV27 and TRBJ1-1, with D possibly being TRBD1 (5 bases). The CDR3 totals 12 residues. Looked up from germline, CDR1 is MNHEY and CDR2 is SMNVEV (reference sequence). V shed 10 bases and J shed 10 bases, with 19 bases lying between them. CDR3 in amino acids: CATWGPWSRAFF. CDR3 sequence (DNA): TGTGCCACCTGGGGCCCTTGGTCGAGAGCTTTCTTT.

The chain carries TRBV19 and TRBJ2-2; 14 positions match TRBD2. Losses at the gene ends were 7 bases for V and 5 bases for J; bases not matched to a gene: 9. This CDR3 is built from 17 residues. Germline CDR1 is LNHDA and CDR2 is SQIVND (reference sequence). The CDR3 bases are TGTGCCAGTATACAGACTAGCGGGGGGGCCGGAACCGGGGAGCTGTTTTTT. Protein product: CASIQTSGGAGTGELFF.

The rearrangement links TRBV4-1 to TRBJ2-2, with 8 bases that match TRBD1. The CDR3 runs to 12 residues. The germline gives CDR1 MGHRA, CDR2 YSYEKL. J was trimmed by 15 bases and V by 4 bases; bases with no gene match: 7. CDR3 residues: CASSPGQGPLFF. The CDR3 DNA is TGCGCCAGCAGCCCCGGACAGGGACCGTTGTTTTTT.

This chain links TRBV7-9 with TRBJ2-3; 11 positions agree with TRBD2. Per germline, CDR1 SEHNR and CDR2 FQNEAQ (reference sequence). The CDR3 runs 16 residues. The J segment lost 0 bases and the V segment lost 5 bases, leaving 4 bases of the junction unmatched. The CDR3 region is CASSPGLAESTDTQYF. CDR3 bases: TGTGCCAGCAGCCCGGGACTAGCGGAGAGCACAGATACGCAGTATTTT.